Listed below are T cell receptor beta chains from one sample, sequenced in a study of blood T cell repertoires in COVID-19. Sequencing was performed with immunoSEQ multiplex PCR; in TCRdb, only in-frame clones are kept and a portion is missing. The data show approximately 260,000 clones, approximately 78% seen once. Sequences were obtained from peripheral blood. The receptors here all came from a woman aged 55-70 years with active or convalescent COVID-19. The CDR3 runs from the conserved cysteine through the conserved F or W. The order of the fields is D gene, V gene, CDR3 length, clone size, J gene, CDR3 protein, CDR3 DNA. D genes are given only for firm matches. Rows give clone size only sometimes, using once, few, many, or a class for an expanded clone.

d_gene: .
v_gene: TRBV12-5
len: 13
abundance: .
j_gene: TRBJ2-1
CDR3aa: CASGLPQWNEQFF
CDR3nt: TGTGCTAGTGGTTTGCCGCAGTGGAATGAGCAGTTCTTC

d_gene: .
v_gene: TRBV6-5
len: 15
abundance: .
j_gene: TRBJ1-1
CDR3aa: CASTEGGNTNTEAFF
CDR3nt: TGTGCCAGCACCGAAGGGGGAAATACGAACACTGAAGCTTTCTTT

d_gene: TRBD2
v_gene: TRBV5-1
len: 13
abundance: .
j_gene: TRBJ2-7
CDR3aa: CASSRETSGEQYF
CDR3nt: TGCGCCAGCAGCCGCGAGACTAGCGGGGAGCAGTACTTC

d_gene: TRBD1
v_gene: TRBV7-3
len: 14
abundance: .
j_gene: TRBJ1-6
CDR3aa: CASSLRGQGSPLHF
CDR3nt: TGTGCCAGCAGCTTACGAGGACAGGGATCACCCCTCCACTTT

d_gene: TRBD1
v_gene: TRBV3-1/TRBV3-2
len: 18
abundance: once
j_gene: TRBJ2-6
CDR3aa: CASSQRDRGIMGANVLTF
CDR3nt: TGTGCCAGCAGCCAACGGGACAGGGGGATAATGGGGGCCAACGTCCTGACTTTC

d_gene: TRBD1
v_gene: TRBV5-1
len: 14
abundance: .
j_gene: TRBJ1-3
CDR3aa: CASSSDRVGNTIYF
CDR3nt: TGCGCCAGCAGCAGCGACAGGGTTGGAAACACCATATATTTT

d_gene: TRBD2
v_gene: TRBV19
len: 14
abundance: .
j_gene: TRBJ2-3
CDR3aa: CASSLSGGAHTQYF
CDR3nt: TGTGCCAGTAGTCTATCCGGGGGGGCCCATACGCAGTATTTT

d_gene: .
v_gene: TRBV4-1
len: 14
abundance: .
j_gene: TRBJ2-7
CDR3aa: CASSQDPGAREQYF
CDR3nt: TGCGCCAGCAGCCAAGATCCAGGGGCGAGGGAGCAGTACTTC

d_gene: TRBD2
v_gene: TRBV9
len: 16
abundance: .
j_gene: TRBJ2-1
CDR3aa: CASSVDPAGGLNEQFF
CDR3nt: TGTGCCAGCAGCGTAGATCCAGCGGGGGGCCTGAATGAGCAGTTCTTC

d_gene: .
v_gene: TRBV7-8
len: 15
abundance: .
j_gene: TRBJ1-1
CDR3aa: CASSWGQGSNTEAFF
CDR3nt: TGTGCCAGCAGCTGGGGTCAGGGCTCGAACACTGAAGCTTTCTTT

d_gene: TRBD1
v_gene: TRBV7-3
len: 15
abundance: .
j_gene: TRBJ2-3
CDR3aa: CASSQSGQNTDTQYF
CDR3nt: TGTGCCAGCAGCCAATCGGGACAGAACACAGATACGCAGTATTTT

d_gene: .
v_gene: TRBV4-1
len: 15
abundance: .
j_gene: TRBJ2-1
CDR3aa: CASSQEGGSYNEQFF
CDR3nt: TGCGCCAGCAGCCAAGAAGGGGGCTCCTACAATGAGCAGTTCTTC

d_gene: .
v_gene: TRBV6-5
len: 13
abundance: once
j_gene: TRBJ1-1
CDR3aa: CASSYSTDTEAFF
CDR3nt: TGTGCCAGCAGTTACTCGACTGACACTGAAGCTTTCTTT

d_gene: .
v_gene: TRBV5-6
len: 13
abundance: .
j_gene: TRBJ1-4
CDR3aa: CASSSQGNEKLFF
CDR3nt: TGTGCCAGCAGCTCCCAGGGAAATGAAAAACTGTTTTTT

d_gene: .
v_gene: TRBV9
len: 16
abundance: .
j_gene: TRBJ1-2
CDR3aa: CASSAGDGAMDYGYTF
CDR3nt: TGTGCCAGCAGCGCAGGGGACGGCGCCATGGACTATGGCTACACCTTC

d_gene: .
v_gene: TRBV18
len: 13
abundance: .
j_gene: TRBJ2-7
CDR3aa: CASSPKSAYEQYF
CDR3nt: TGTGCCAGCTCACCTAAATCCGCCTACGAGCAGTACTTC

d_gene: .
v_gene: TRBV7-2
len: 16
abundance: .
j_gene: TRBJ1-2
CDR3aa: CASSLALGRGPYGYTF
CDR3nt: TGTGCCAGCAGCTTAGCGCTAGGCAGGGGACCTTATGGCTACACCTTC

d_gene: TRBD2
v_gene: TRBV11-2
len: 17
abundance: once
j_gene: TRBJ2-1
CDR3aa: CASSLYYSGASYNEQFF
CDR3nt: TGTGCCAGCAGCTTATATTATAGCGGGGCCTCCTACAATGAGCAGTTCTTC

d_gene: .
v_gene: TRBV6-5
len: 15
abundance: .
j_gene: TRBJ2-1
CDR3aa: CASTIWGGSYNEQFF
CDR3nt: TGTGCCAGCACAATTTGGGGAGGCTCCTACAATGAGCAGTTCTTC

d_gene: TRBD1
v_gene: TRBV6-4
len: 13
abundance: .
j_gene: TRBJ1-2
CDR3aa: CAPLLDRAYGYTF
CDR3nt: TGTGCCCCATTGTTGGACAGGGCCTATGGCTACACCTTC

d_gene: .
v_gene: TRBV11-2
len: 15
abundance: .
j_gene: TRBJ2-5
CDR3aa: CASSLVPLNQETQYF
CDR3nt: TGTGCCAGCAGCTTAGTCCCCCTTAACCAAGAGACCCAGTACTTC

d_gene: .
v_gene: TRBV12-3/TRBV12-4
len: 13
abundance: .
j_gene: TRBJ2-1
CDR3aa: CASSFSGFDEQFF
CDR3nt: TGTGCCAGCAGTTTTTCAGGGTTCGATGAGCAGTTCTTC

d_gene: .
v_gene: TRBV19
len: 17
abundance: .
j_gene: TRBJ1-5
CDR3aa: CASRWGSGGYSNQPQHF
CDR3nt: TGTGCCAGTAGATGGGGGTCTGGGGGCTATAGCAATCAGCCCCAGCATTTT

d_gene: .
v_gene: TRBV9
len: 15
abundance: .
j_gene: TRBJ2-4
CDR3aa: CASSVQGLAKNIQYF
CDR3nt: TGTGCCAGCAGCGTCCAGGGACTAGCCAAAAACATTCAGTACTTC

d_gene: .
v_gene: TRBV21-1
len: 18
abundance: .
j_gene: TRBJ2-2
CDR3aa: CASGRTTGRYRGRGELFF
CDR3nt: TGTGCCAGCGGGAGAACTACAGGACGGTACAGGGGGCGAGGGGAGCTGTTTTTT

d_gene: TRBD2
v_gene: TRBV2
len: 17
abundance: many
j_gene: TRBJ2-3
CDR3aa: CASSEAGSGGQADTQYF
CDR3nt: TGTGCCAGCAGTGAAGCGGGTAGCGGGGGCCAGGCAGATACGCAGTATTTT

d_gene: TRBD1
v_gene: TRBV19
len: 15
abundance: .
j_gene: TRBJ1-2
CDR3aa: CASKAGGHIDYGYTF
CDR3nt: TGTGCCAGTAAGGCAGGGGGGCATATAGACTATGGCTACACCTTC

d_gene: .
v_gene: TRBV4-3
len: 15
abundance: .
j_gene: TRBJ1-2
CDR3aa: CASSPFSTGRDGYTF
CDR3nt: TGCGCCAGCAGCCCGTTTAGTACAGGGAGGGATGGCTACACCTTC

d_gene: TRBD1
v_gene: TRBV7-9
len: 14
abundance: .
j_gene: TRBJ1-1
CDR3aa: CASSGQGWATEAFF
CDR3nt: TGTGCCAGCAGCGGACAGGGGTGGGCCACTGAAGCTTTCTTT

d_gene: .
v_gene: TRBV5-1
len: 17
abundance: .
j_gene: TRBJ2-1
CDR3aa: CASSPGAKGGAPNEQFF
CDR3nt: TGCGCCAGCAGCCCCGGGGCTAAGGGCGGGGCTCCTAATGAGCAGTTCTTC

d_gene: .
v_gene: TRBV30
len: 12
abundance: .
j_gene: TRBJ1-1
CDR3aa: CAWSVLLHEAFF
CDR3nt: TGTGCCTGGAGTGTACTCCTTCATGAAGCTTTCTTT

d_gene: TRBD2
v_gene: TRBV5-1
len: 14
abundance: .
j_gene: TRBJ2-7
CDR3aa: CASSVEAGGYEQYF
CDR3nt: TGCGCCAGCAGCGTGGAGGCGGGGGGGTACGAGCAGTACTTC

d_gene: .
v_gene: TRBV4-1
len: 14
abundance: .
j_gene: TRBJ2-7
CDR3aa: CASSQDWGAYEQYF
CDR3nt: TGCGCCAGCAGCCAAGATTGGGGAGCCTACGAGCAGTACTTC

d_gene: .
v_gene: TRBV6-5
len: 11
abundance: .
j_gene: TRBJ1-6
CDR3aa: CASSQRGDLHF
CDR3nt: TGTGCCAGCAGTCAACGGGGGGACCTCCACTTT

d_gene: .
v_gene: TRBV21-1
len: 9
abundance: .
j_gene: TRBJ2-5
CDR3aa: CASTRGQYF
CDR3nt: TGTGCCAGCACCCGGGGCCAGTACTTC

d_gene: .
v_gene: TRBV12-3/TRBV12-4
len: 13
abundance: .
j_gene: TRBJ2-7
CDR3aa: CASSLNRRNEQYF
CDR3nt: TGTGCCAGCAGTTTAAACCGGAGGAACGAGCAGTACTTC

d_gene: .
v_gene: TRBV30
len: 13
abundance: once
j_gene: TRBJ1-1
CDR3aa: CAWSVLQGTEAFF
CDR3nt: TGTGCCTGGAGTGTACTACAGGGCACTGAAGCTTTCTTT

d_gene: TRBD1
v_gene: TRBV19
len: 12
abundance: .
j_gene: TRBJ1-1
CDR3aa: CPPEGANTEAFF
CDR3nt: TGTCCTCCCGAGGGGGCGAACACTGAAGCTTTCTTT

d_gene: .
v_gene: TRBV3-1/TRBV3-2
len: 12
abundance: few
j_gene: TRBJ2-5
CDR3aa: CASRRAQETQYF
CDR3nt: TGTGCCAGCAGGCGGGCACAAGAGACCCAGTACTTC

d_gene: .
v_gene: TRBV11-2
len: 14
abundance: .
j_gene: TRBJ2-5
CDR3aa: CASSPGAGIETQYF
CDR3nt: TGTGCCAGCAGCCCCGGGGCGGGGATTGAGACCCAGTACTTC

d_gene: TRBD2
v_gene: TRBV27
len: 17
abundance: .
j_gene: TRBJ2-3
CDR3aa: CASTLVASGARGDTQYF
CDR3nt: TGTGCCAGCACCCTAGTCGCTAGCGGGGCCCGTGGAGATACGCAGTATTTT

d_gene: .
v_gene: TRBV4-1
len: 16
abundance: .
j_gene: TRBJ1-2
CDR3aa: CASSQDRVTGIYGYTF
CDR3nt: TGCGCCAGCAGCCAAGATAGAGTGACAGGAATCTATGGCTACACCTTC

d_gene: .
v_gene: TRBV30
len: 13
abundance: .
j_gene: TRBJ2-1
CDR3aa: CAWGPGTHNEQFF
CDR3nt: TGTGCCTGGGGCCCGGGAACTCACAATGAGCAGTTCTTC

d_gene: .
v_gene: TRBV11-1
len: 15
abundance: few
j_gene: TRBJ2-3
CDR3aa: CASSSRAGGTDTQYF
CDR3nt: TGTGCCAGCAGCTCCCGGGCAGGGGGCACAGATACGCAGTATTTT

d_gene: TRBD1
v_gene: TRBV19
len: 15
abundance: .
j_gene: TRBJ1-5
CDR3aa: CASSIVHRGDQPQHF
CDR3nt: TGTGCCAGTAGTATAGTCCACAGGGGAGATCAGCCCCAGCATTTT

d_gene: .
v_gene: TRBV30
len: 12
abundance: .
j_gene: TRBJ2-7
CDR3aa: CAGRGFSYEQYF
CDR3nt: TGTGCCGGACGGGGGTTCTCCTACGAGCAGTACTTC